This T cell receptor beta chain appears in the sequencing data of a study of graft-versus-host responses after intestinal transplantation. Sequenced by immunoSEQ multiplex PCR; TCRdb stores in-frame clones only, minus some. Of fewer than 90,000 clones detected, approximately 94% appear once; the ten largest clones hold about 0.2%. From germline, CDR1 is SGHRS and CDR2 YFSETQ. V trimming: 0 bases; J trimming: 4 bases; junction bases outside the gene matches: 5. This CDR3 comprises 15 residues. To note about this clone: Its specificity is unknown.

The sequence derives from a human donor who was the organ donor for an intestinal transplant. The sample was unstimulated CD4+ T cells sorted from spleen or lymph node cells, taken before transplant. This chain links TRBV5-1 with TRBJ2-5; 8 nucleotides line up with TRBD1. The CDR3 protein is CASSLVGQGGETQYF. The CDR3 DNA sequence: TGCGCCAGCAGCTTGGTAGGACAGGGAGGAGAGACCCAGTACTTC.